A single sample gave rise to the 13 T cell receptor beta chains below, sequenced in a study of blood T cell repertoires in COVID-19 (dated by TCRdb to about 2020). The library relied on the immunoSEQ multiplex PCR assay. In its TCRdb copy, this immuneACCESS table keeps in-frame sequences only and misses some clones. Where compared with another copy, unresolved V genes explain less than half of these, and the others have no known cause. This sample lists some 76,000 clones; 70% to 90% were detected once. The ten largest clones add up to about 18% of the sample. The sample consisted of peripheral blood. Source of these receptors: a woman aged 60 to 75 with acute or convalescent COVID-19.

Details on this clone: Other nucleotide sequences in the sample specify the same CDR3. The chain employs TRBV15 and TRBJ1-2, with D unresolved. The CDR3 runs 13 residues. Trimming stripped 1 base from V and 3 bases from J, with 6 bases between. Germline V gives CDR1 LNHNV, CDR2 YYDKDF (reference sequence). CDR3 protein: CATSRGRDYGYTF. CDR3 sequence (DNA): TGTGCCACCAGCAGAGGGAGGGACTATGGCTACACCTTC.

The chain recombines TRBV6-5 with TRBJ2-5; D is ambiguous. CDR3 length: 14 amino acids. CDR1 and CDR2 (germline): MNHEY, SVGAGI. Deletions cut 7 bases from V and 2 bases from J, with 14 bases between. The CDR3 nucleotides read TGTGCCAGCACCCCTACGGGTCTACAAGAGACCCAGTACTTC. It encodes CASTPTGLQETQYF.

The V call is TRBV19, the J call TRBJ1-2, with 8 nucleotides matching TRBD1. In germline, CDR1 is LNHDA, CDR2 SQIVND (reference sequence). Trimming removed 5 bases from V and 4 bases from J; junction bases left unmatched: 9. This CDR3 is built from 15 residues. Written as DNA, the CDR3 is TGTGCCAGTAGTCCCCCGGGACAGGACCGCTATGGCTACACCTTC. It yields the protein CASSPPGQDRYGYTF.

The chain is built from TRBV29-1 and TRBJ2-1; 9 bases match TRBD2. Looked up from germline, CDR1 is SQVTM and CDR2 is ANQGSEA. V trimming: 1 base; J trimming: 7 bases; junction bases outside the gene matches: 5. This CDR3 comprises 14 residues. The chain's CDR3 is CSVEVIAGVNEQFF. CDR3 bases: TGCAGCGTTGAAGTAATAGCGGGGGTTAATGAGCAGTTCTTC.

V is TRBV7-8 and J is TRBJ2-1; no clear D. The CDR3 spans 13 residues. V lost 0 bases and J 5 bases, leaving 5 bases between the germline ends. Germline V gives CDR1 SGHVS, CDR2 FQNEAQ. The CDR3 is CASSLAQDNEQFF. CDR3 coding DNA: TGTGCCAGCAGCTTAGCCCAGGACAATGAGCAGTTCTTC.

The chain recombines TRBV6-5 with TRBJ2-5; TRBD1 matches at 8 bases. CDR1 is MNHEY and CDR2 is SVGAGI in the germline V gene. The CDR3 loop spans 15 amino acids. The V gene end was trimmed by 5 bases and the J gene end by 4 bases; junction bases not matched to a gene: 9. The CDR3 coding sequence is TGTGCCAGCAGTCCAGGGACAGGTCGGAGAGAGACCCAGTACTTC. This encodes CASSPGTGRRETQYF.

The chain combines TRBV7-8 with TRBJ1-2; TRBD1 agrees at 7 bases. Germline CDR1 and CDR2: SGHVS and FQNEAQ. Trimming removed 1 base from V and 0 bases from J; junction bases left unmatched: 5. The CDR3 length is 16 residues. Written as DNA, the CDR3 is TGTGCCAGCAGCTTAGGCTGGGGACAGACTAACTATGGCTACACCTTC. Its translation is CASSLGWGQTNYGYTF.

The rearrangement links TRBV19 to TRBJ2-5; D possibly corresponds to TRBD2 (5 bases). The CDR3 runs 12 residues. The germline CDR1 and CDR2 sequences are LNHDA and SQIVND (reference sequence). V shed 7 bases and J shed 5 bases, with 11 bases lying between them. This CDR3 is CASTEGGETQYF. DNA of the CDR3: TGTGCCAGTACTGAGGGTGGGGAGACCCAGTACTTC.

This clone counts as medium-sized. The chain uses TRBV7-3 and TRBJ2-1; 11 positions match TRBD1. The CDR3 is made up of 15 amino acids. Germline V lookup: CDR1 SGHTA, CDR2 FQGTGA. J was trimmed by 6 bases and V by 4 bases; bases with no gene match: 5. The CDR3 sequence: CASSWGQGEGNEQFF. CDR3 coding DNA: TGTGCCAGCAGCTGGGGACAGGGGGAAGGCAATGAGCAGTTCTTC.

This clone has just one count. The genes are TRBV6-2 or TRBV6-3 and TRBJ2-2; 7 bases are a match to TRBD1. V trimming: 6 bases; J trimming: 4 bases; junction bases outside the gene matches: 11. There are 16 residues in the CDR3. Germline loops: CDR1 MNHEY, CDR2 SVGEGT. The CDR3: CASSRGQTRVTGELFF. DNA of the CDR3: TGTGCCAGCAGCCGGGGACAGACCCGAGTCACCGGGGAGCTGTTTTTT.

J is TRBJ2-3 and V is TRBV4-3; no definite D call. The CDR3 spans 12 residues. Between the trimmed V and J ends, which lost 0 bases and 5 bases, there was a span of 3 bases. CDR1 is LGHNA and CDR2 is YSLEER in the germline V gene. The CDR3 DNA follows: TGCGCCAGCAGCCAAGATCGAGATACGCAGTATTTT. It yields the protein CASSQDRDTQYF.

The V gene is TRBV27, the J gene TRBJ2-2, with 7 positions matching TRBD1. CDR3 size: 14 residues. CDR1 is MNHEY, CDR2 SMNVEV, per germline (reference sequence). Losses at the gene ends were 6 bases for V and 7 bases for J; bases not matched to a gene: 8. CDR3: CASSPLTGFGELFF. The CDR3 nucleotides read TGTGCCAGCAGCCCCTTGACAGGGTTCGGGGAGCTGTTTTTT.

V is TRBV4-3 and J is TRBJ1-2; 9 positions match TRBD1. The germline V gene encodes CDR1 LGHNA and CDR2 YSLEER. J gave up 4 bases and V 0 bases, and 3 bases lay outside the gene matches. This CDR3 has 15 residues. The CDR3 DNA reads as TGCGCCAGCAGCCAAGAACAGGGGGCGTCCTATGGCTACACCTTC. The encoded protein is CASSQEQGASYGYTF.